This TCR beta chain was recorded in a study of blood T cell repertoires in COVID-19. The wider study: PBMCs, B-cell-depleted T cells, or T cells provided the cDNA or gDNA that made up the material.

Study members were between roughly 18 and 100 years old and lived in approximately 25 US regions. Original handling: Amplifying reference gene primers gave estimates of nucleated cell counts. Data came from immunoSEQ multiplex PCR; TCRdb stores just in-frame clones and leaves some out. V and J calls and clone size are copied from that table; D and trimming were computed from the DNA. The sample yields 350,000 to 450,000 clones, roughly nine tenths seen once. Sample: PBMCs or T cells enriched from blood (not recorded which). This TCR was sampled from a man younger than 45 who had recovered from COVID-19.

CDR3 sequence (DNA): TGCGCCAGCCGAATGGCGGGAGATTTCGGAGATACGCAGTATTTT. Translating gives CASRMAGDFGDTQYF. The chain recombines TRBV5-1 with TRBJ2-3; TRBD2 matches 7 bases. This CDR3 is 15 amino acids long. The germline gives CDR1 SGHRS, CDR2 YFSETQ. The V gene end was trimmed by 7 bases and the J gene end by 5 bases; junction bases not matched to a gene: 13.